The text below deals with one T cell receptor (beta chain). The antigen remains unidentified. The V end lost 2 bases, the J end lost 5 bases, and 12 bases lay between the germline ends. The CDR3 is 14 residues long. The V gene's germline CDR1 is MNHEY and CDR2 SMNVEV (reference sequence). Study-wide points: Tumor-infiltrating Treg TCR alpha and beta sequences overlapped most with tumor naive CD4+ T cells, then blood naive. Tumor memory CD4+ T cell TCR gene usage clustered with blood and lymph node memory CD4+ cells and lymph node naive CD4+ cells.

One entry per CDR3 protein, called by TCRdb with MiXCR from the 5' RACE reads. The table has about 47,000 distinct CDR3 sequences, more than 25% seen once. The chain joins TRBV27 to TRBJ1-1; tentatively, D is TRBD1 (6 bases). The sequence was obtained from a female donor with breast cancer. The sample consisted of naive CD4+ T cells sorted from blood. Subset described: naive CD4+ T cells, CD4+CD45RA+CD25-. The CDR3: CASSLRGGYTEAFF. CDR3 nucleotide sequence: TGTGCCAGCAGTTTACGAGGGGGATATACTGAAGCTTTCTTT.